This T cell receptor beta chain was captured in a study of monozygotic twins with inflammatory bowel disease. Study-wide findings and caveats: No distinction between different T cell subtypes was possible. Researchers reported no repertoire similarity difference between concordant and discordant twins, possibly from limited power.

Template switching incorporated UMIs with a 6-nucleotide sample barcode. TCRalpha along with TCRbeta cDNA was subjected to two nested PCRs lasting 16 and 9 cycles. TCRdb re-called the 5' RACE reads; every CDR3 protein appears as one record, without DNA. The sample includes approximately 210,000 distinct CDR3 sequences. Points on this clonotype: What it recognizes is unknown.

From germline, CDR1 is MDHEN and CDR2 SYDVKM. CDR3 size: 12 residues. V and J are TRBV28 and TRBJ1-6; without DNA, the TCRdb call of TRBD1 cannot be checked. This clonotype originated in a human donor with ulcerative colitis or Crohn's disease, or a healthy co-twin of an affected twin (not recorded which). Sequencing was done on a sample of blood. CDR3 protein: CASSQGVSPLHF. The full variable domain, its missing parts supplied by reference TRBV28 and TRBJ1-6, is DVKVTQSSRYLVKRTGEKVFLECVQDMDHENMFWYRQDPGLGLRLIYFSYDVKMKEKGDIPEGYSVSREKKERFSLILESASTNQTSMYLCASSQGVSPLHFGNGTRLTVT.